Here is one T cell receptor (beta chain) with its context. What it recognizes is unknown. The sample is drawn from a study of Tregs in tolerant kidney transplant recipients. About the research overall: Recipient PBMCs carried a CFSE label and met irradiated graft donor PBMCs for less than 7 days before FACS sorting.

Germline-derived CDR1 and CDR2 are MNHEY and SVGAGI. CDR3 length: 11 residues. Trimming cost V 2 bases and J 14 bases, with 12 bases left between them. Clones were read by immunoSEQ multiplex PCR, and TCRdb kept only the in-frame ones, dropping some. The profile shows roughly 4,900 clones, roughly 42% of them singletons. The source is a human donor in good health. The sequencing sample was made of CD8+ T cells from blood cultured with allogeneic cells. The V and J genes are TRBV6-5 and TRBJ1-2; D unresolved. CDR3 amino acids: CASSYEGGKTF. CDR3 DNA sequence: TGTGCCAGCAGTTACGAGGGAGGGAAAACCTTC.